A single sample is the source of the 25 T cell receptor beta chains below, sequenced in a study of blood T cell repertoires in COVID-19. Sequencing was performed with immunoSEQ multiplex PCR; in TCRdb, only in-frame clones are kept and a portion is missing. This table holds 290,000 or so clones, approximately 86% found once. Sequenced: PBMCs or T cells enriched from blood (not recorded which). The receptors stem from a woman aged 18 to 35 who had recovered from COVID-19.

J is TRBJ2-5 and V is TRBV28, with 8 bases fitting TRBD1. Per the germline V gene, CDR1 is MDHEN and CDR2 is SYDVKM. The CDR3 is made up of 16 amino acids. With V trimmed by 4 bases and J by 5 bases, 12 bases remained unmatched. The CDR3 nucleotides are TGTGCCAGCAGTTCCATCCTACCAGGGGGCTTCGAGACCCAGTACTTC. Protein: CASSSILPGGFETQYF.

This sequence joins TRBV16 and TRBJ2-1, with 9 bases fitting TRBD2. CDR3 size: 17 residues. Germline-derived CDR1 and CDR2 are KGHSY and FQNENV. V lost 5 bases to trimming and J lost 8 bases; unmatched junction nucleotides: 16. The CDR3 region has the DNA TGTGCCAGCAGCGTTAGGACTAGCGACGTCGGTTCCGATGAGCAGTTCTTC. This sequence encodes CASSVRTSDVGSDEQFF.

The chain is built from TRBV9 and TRBJ2-7; 9 bases fit TRBD1. This CDR3 contains 14 residues. The germline gives CDR1 SGDLS, CDR2 YYNGEE. V gave up 5 bases and J gave up 2 bases; unmatched junction bases: 5. The DNA for the CDR3 is TGTGCCAGCAGGGGGACAGGGTATGCCTACGAGCAGTACTTC. Its translation is CASRGTGYAYEQYF.

In this sample, this clone turned up a few times. The CDR3 DNA follows: TGTGCCAGTAGTCCAGGGAAATCTGGAAACACCATATATTTT. Protein product: CASSPGKSGNTIYF. The chain couples TRBV19 to TRBJ1-3; TRBD1 is a possible D gene (5 bases). Germline V CDR1 and CDR2: LNHDA, SQIVND (reference sequence). V was trimmed by 5 bases and J by 1 base, leaving 9 bases between them. The CDR3 has 14 amino acids.

The V call is TRBV5-1, the J call TRBJ1-1, with 8 bases aligning to TRBD1. Per the germline V gene, CDR1 is SGHRS and CDR2 is YFSETQ. V dropped 4 bases and J dropped 3; count of bases not matched to a gene: 11. CDR3 length equals 16 residues. The CDR3 loop is CASSLRQGARDTEAFF. CDR3 nucleotide sequence: TGCGCCAGCAGCCTTCGGCAGGGGGCGCGGGACACTGAAGCTTTCTTT.

This chain links TRBV3-1 (or the pseudogene TRBV3-2) with TRBJ1-1; D not certain. Per the germline V gene, CDR1 is LGHDT and CDR2 is YNNKEL (reference sequence). The CDR3 sequence is 15 residues long. Trimming pared 1 base from V and 4 bases from J, leaving 13 bases between. The CDR3 DNA is TGTGCCAGCAGCCAAGGCCGACACGGTAGCACTGAAGCTTTCTTT. This translates into CASSQGRHGSTEAFF.

The V and J genes are TRBV28 and TRBJ2-7, with TRBD2 as a possible D gene (6 bases). In germline, CDR1 is MDHEN, CDR2 SYDVKM. Trimming removed 5 bases from V and 0 bases from J, with 11 bases in between. The CDR3 covers 14 residues. CDR3 nucleotides: TGTGCCAGCAGTGGGCTAGCGAGCTCCTACGAGCAGTACTTC. The encoded protein is CASSGLASSYEQYF.

The chain employs TRBV9 and TRBJ2-5, with 7 bases lining up with TRBD2. Looked up from germline, CDR1 is SGDLS and CDR2 is YYNGEE. The ends lost 2 bases at V and 4 bases at J; junction bases unmatched: 5. The CDR3 is made up of 14 amino acids. CDR3 bases: TGTGCCAGCAGCGTCCCGGGAGGAGGAGAGACCCAGTACTTC. It specifies CASSVPGGGETQYF.

V usage is TRBV18 and J usage is TRBJ1-1, with a possible D match to TRBD1 (5 bases). Germline-derived CDR1 and CDR2 are KGHSH and LQKENI. CDR3 length: 16 amino acids. V was shortened by 5 bases and J by 0 bases, with 16 bases between the two germline ends. The CDR3 spells CASSTSGGGMNTEAFF. CDR3 nucleotide sequence: TGTGCCAGCTCAACCTCCGGGGGGGGAATGAACACTGAAGCTTTCTTT.

The J gene is TRBJ2-7, the V gene TRBV4-2; 10 bases are a match to TRBD1. The CDR3 is 15 residues long. Germline CDR1 LGHNA, CDR2 YNFKEQ. J lost 4 bases, V lost 2 bases, and 5 bases had no gene match. Here the CDR3 DNA reads TGTGCCAGCAGCCAACCGGGACAGGGGACATACGAGCAGTACTTC. Translated: CASSQPGQGTYEQYF.

This clone occurred once. This chain uses TRBV4-1 with TRBJ1-4; TRBD1 might be the D (6 bases). The CDR3 extends over 16 amino acids. From germline, CDR1 is MGHRA and CDR2 YSYEKL. V gave up 4 bases and J gave up 0 bases, with 12 bases separating them. The DNA for the CDR3 is TGCGCCAGCAGCCGCCGGGACACAACAACTAATGAAAAACTGTTTTTT. Encoded protein: CASSRRDTTTNEKLFF.

The CDR3 here is CASTERRGLAAPNYGYTF. The CDR3, as DNA: TGTGCCAGCACCGAACGGAGGGGGCTCGCCGCCCCTAACTATGGCTACACCTTC. The chain couples TRBV28 to TRBJ1-2, with 7 positions matching TRBD1. This CDR3 comprises 18 residues. After removal of 7 bases from V and 0 bases from J, the junction contained 17 bases not matched to a gene. Per germline, CDR1 MDHEN and CDR2 SYDVKM.

The chain joins TRBV7-9 to TRBJ2-3; TRBD2 aligns across 13 bases. Per the germline V gene, CDR1 is SEHNR and CDR2 is FQNEAQ (reference sequence). The CDR3 contains 15 residues. The ends lost 7 bases at V and 3 bases at J; junction bases unmatched: 4. The CDR3 is CASTTSGGVTDTQYF. CDR3 coding DNA: TGTGCCAGCACCACTAGCGGGGGGGTAACAGATACGCAGTATTTT.

The sample holds one count of this clone. The chain has TRBV19 and TRBJ1-4; 8 bases match TRBD1. V shed 7 bases, J shed 8 bases, and the junction held 6 bases outside the gene matches. The CDR3 runs 13 residues. CDR1 and CDR2 from the germline V gene are LNHDA and SQIVND (reference sequence). Here the CDR3 reads CASTPRQGEKLFF. In DNA, the CDR3 is TGTGCCAGTACCCCTCGACAGGGGGAAAAACTGTTTTTT.

V and J are TRBV5-1 and TRBJ1-2, with D possibly TRBD1 on 5 matching bases. CDR1 is SGHRS, CDR2 YFSETQ, per germline. The V gene lost 0 bases and the J gene lost 3 bases, with 15 bases spanning the gap. This CDR3 region has 16 residues. The CDR3 DNA is TGCGCCAGCAGCTTGGATGGCAGGGAACTGGACTATGGCTACACCTTC. Translating it yields CASSLDGRELDYGYTF.

This chain uses TRBV11-3 with TRBJ2-1; tentatively, D is TRBD2 (6 bases). The CDR3 runs to 15 residues. V was clipped by 0 bases and J by 0 bases, with 6 bases between them. Germline-derived CDR1 and CDR2 are SGHNT and YENEEA. For the CDR3, the DNA is TGTGCCAGCAGCTTAGACGGGAGCTCCTACAATGAGCAGTTCTTC. Its translation: CASSLDGSSYNEQFF.

The rearrangement links TRBV5-8 to TRBJ1-4; D gene unclear. V lost 1 base and J lost 8, with 27 bases in between. CDR1 SGHTS and CDR2 YDEGEE come from the germline V gene. The CDR3 is made up of 19 amino acids. The CDR3 sequence: CASSLSFGSAGALREKLFF. DNA for the CDR3: TGTGCCAGCAGCTTGTCCTTCGGGTCGGCCGGAGCCCTAAGGGAAAAACTGTTTTTT. Full variable domain (rest looked up from reference TRBV5-8 and TRBJ1-4): EAGVTQSPTHLIKTRGQQATLRCSPISGHTSVYWYQQALGLGLQFLLWYDEGEERNRGNFPPRFSGRQFPNYSSELNVNALELEDSALYLCASSLSFGSAGALREKLFFGSGTQLSVL.

The chain is built from TRBV18 and TRBJ1-2; possibly TRBD1 for D (5 bases). CDR1 is KGHSH, CDR2 LQKENI, per germline. The V and J ends lost 0 bases and 0 bases respectively, with 8 bases between them. CDR3 length equals 15 residues. CDR3 protein: CASSPPGRTNYGYTF. In DNA, the CDR3 is TGTGCCAGCTCACCACCGGGGCGGACTAACTATGGCTACACCTTC.

V is TRBV5-1 and J is TRBJ1-1; the D is unclear. The CDR3 sequence is 15 residues long. Germline-derived CDR1 and CDR2 are SGHRS and YFSETQ. Trimming took off 3 bases at V and 3 bases at J, with 15 bases between the two ends. The CDR3 is CASSYGPGLDTEAFF. The CDR3 nucleotides read TGCGCCAGCAGCTACGGACCCGGACTGGACACTGAAGCTTTCTTT.

The chain employs TRBV7-9 and TRBJ2-7; 10 nucleotides align to TRBD2. The J segment lost 2 bases and the V segment lost 8 bases, leaving 15 bases of the junction unmatched. Germline V gene sequence: CDR1 SEHNR, CDR2 FQNEAQ (reference sequence). The CDR3 has 17 amino acids. The DNA of the CDR3 is TGTGCCAGCGGGCGTCTAGCGGGAGTAGTTTTGCCCTACGAGCAGTACTTC. Encoded protein: CASGRLAGVVLPYEQYF.

V is TRBV19 and J is TRBJ1-1, with TRBD1 matching 8 bases. Germline lookup yields CDR1 LNHDA and CDR2 SQIVND (reference sequence). The CDR3 runs 17 residues. With V trimmed by 5 bases and J by 1 base, 12 bases remained unmatched. CDR3 bases: TGTGCCAGTAGTTTCGACCGGGACAGGAGTCCGAACACTGAAGCTTTCTTT. This translates into CASSFDRDRSPNTEAFF.

The V call is TRBV5-3, the J call TRBJ2-3; 11 bases align to TRBD2. TRBV5-3 is an open reading frame, and its role is uncertain. CDR3 length equals 17 residues. V trimming: 4 bases; J trimming: 0 bases; junction bases outside the gene matches: 7. The CDR3 is CARSTDGTSGSTDTQYF. The DNA of the CDR3 is TGTGCCAGAAGCACAGATGGGACTAGCGGAAGCACAGATACGCAGTATTTT.

This clone was seen once. The chain is built from TRBV30 and TRBJ1-2; maybe TRBD1 (5 bases). Trimming stripped 0 bases from V and 10 bases from J, with 15 bases between. The CDR3 covers 13 residues. Germline V gene data show CDR1 as GTSNPN and CDR2 as SVGIG (reference sequence). The CDR3 sequence: CAWSVRGGVTYTF. CDR3 DNA sequence: TGTGCCTGGAGTGTACGAGGAGGGGTGACCTACACCTTC.

CDR3 amino acids: CASSLDPGTAEAFF. CDR3 DNA sequence: TGTGCCAGCAGCTTAGATCCCGGGACAGCTGAAGCTTTCTTT. The V gene is TRBV11-2, the J gene TRBJ1-1, with TRBD1 matching 7 bases. The germline V gene encodes CDR1 SGHAT and CDR2 FQNNGV. J lost 6 bases, V lost 0 bases, and 4 bases had no gene match. The CDR3 is 14 residues long.

V gene TRBV7-8 combines with J gene TRBJ2-1; TRBD1 matches at 9 bases. Per germline, CDR1 SGHVS and CDR2 FQNEAQ. Trimming removed 5 bases from V and 3 bases from J; junction bases left unmatched: 8. The CDR3 length is 16 residues. The CDR3 region has the DNA TGTGCCAGCAGCCCAGGTCCGGGACAGGGCTACAATGAGCAGTTCTTC. The encoded protein is CASSPGPGQGYNEQFF.